These 21 T cell receptor beta chains were all obtained from the same sample, sequenced in a study of blood T cell repertoires in COVID-19. This table comes from immunoSEQ multiplex PCR, and its TCRdb copy is limited to in-frame clones, with some not included. The sample holds 100,000 or so clones, about 90% seen once. Sequencing was performed on peripheral blood. The receptors shown here come from a man aged 30-40 years in a cohort sampled during active COVID-19.

This chain connects TRBV19 to TRBJ1-5; 9 bases map to TRBD1. Germline V gives CDR1 LNHDA, CDR2 SQIVND (reference sequence). V shed 6 bases, J shed 2 bases, and the junction held 11 bases outside the gene matches. The CDR3 totals 17 residues. The CDR3 here is CASRRQGGSLGNQPQHF. CDR3 DNA sequence: TGTGCCAGTAGGCGACAGGGGGGAAGCTTGGGCAATCAGCCCCAGCATTTT.

The chain has TRBV9 and TRBJ2-1; 8 bases align to TRBD2. V trimming: 2 bases; J trimming: 4 bases; junction bases outside the gene matches: 11. This CDR3 is 17 amino acids long. CDR1 and CDR2 from the germline V gene are SGDLS and YYNGEE. In nucleotides, the CDR3 is TGTGCCAGCAGCGTGGGGCGGGGGGACGCTACGTACAATGAGCAGTTCTTC. Amino acids: CASSVGRGDATYNEQFF.

J is TRBJ1-1 and V is TRBV30; a weak D match, TRBD1 (5 bases). The CDR3 totals 14 residues. The V gene lost 2 bases and the J gene lost 0 bases, with 10 bases spanning the gap. The V gene's germline CDR1 is GTSNPN and CDR2 SVGIG (reference sequence). For the CDR3, the DNA is TGTGCCTGGAGTTTTGGACACCTGAACACTGAAGCTTTCTTT. Translation: CAWSFGHLNTEAFF.

CDR3 region: CASKTGSNEQFF. CDR3 bases: TGTGCCAGCAAAACAGGGAGCAATGAGCAGTTCTTC. The J gene is TRBJ2-1, the V gene TRBV2, with D possibly being TRBD1 (6 bases). From germline, CDR1 is SNHLY and CDR2 FYNNEI. CDR3 size: 12 residues. Trimming shortened V by 7 bases and J by 6 bases, and 10 bases separated the two germline ends.

V gene TRBV2 combines with J gene TRBJ2-5, with 7 bases fitting TRBD2. After removal of 7 bases from V and 5 bases from J, the junction contained 13 bases not matched to a gene. The CDR3 is 15 amino acids. Germline CDR1 is SNHLY and CDR2 is FYNNEI. The CDR3 region is CASTTRGGAGETQYF. The CDR3 nucleotides read TGTGCCAGCACCACACGCGGGGGTGCGGGGGAGACCCAGTACTTC.

The chain combines TRBV3-1 (or the pseudogene TRBV3-2) with TRBJ2-1; TRBD2 aligns across 11 bases. V shed 3 bases and J 6 bases; nucleotides not matched to a gene: 13. The CDR3 runs to 18 residues. CDR1 and CDR2 (germline): LGHDT, YNNKEL (reference sequence). CDR3 in DNA: TGTGCCAGCAGCCATACCCCAGGAACTAGCGGGAGACGCAATGAGCAGTTCTTC. This sequence encodes CASSHTPGTSGRRNEQFF.

The CDR3 is CASSSGQYGEAFF. DNA of the CDR3: TGTGCCAGCAGCTCCGGACAGTACGGTGAAGCTTTCTTT. The V gene is TRBV11-3, the J gene TRBJ1-1; a possible D gene is TRBD1 (6 bases). The CDR3 extends over 13 amino acids. Trimming took 4 bases from V and 7 from J, leaving 13 bases between them. Germline V gene lookup returns CDR1 SGHNT and CDR2 YENEEA.

This clone has just a few counts. CDR3 loop: CASMRRGSGTDTQYF. CDR3 nucleotides: TGTGCCAGCATGCGAAGGGGGTCGGGGACAGATACGCAGTATTTT. The chain links TRBV6-5 to TRBJ2-3, with D possibly matching TRBD1 (6 bases). There are 15 residues in the CDR3. CDR1 MNHEY and CDR2 SVGAGI come from the germline V gene. The V and J ends lost 7 bases and 3 bases respectively, with 17 bases between them.

The chain is built from TRBV6-1 and TRBJ2-1; 10 positions agree with TRBD2. Looked up from germline, CDR1 is MNHNS and CDR2 is SASEGT. With 2 bases clipped from V and 5 bases from J, the junction kept 3 bases outside the gene matches. CDR3 size: 15 residues. CDR3 bases: TGTGCCAGCAGTGAACACCTAGCGGGGGACAATGAGCAGTTCTTC. Protein sequence: CASSEHLAGDNEQFF.

This clone appeared once. The chain is built from TRBV12-5 and TRBJ2-3; no clear D. Germline V gene lookup returns CDR1 LGHNT and CDR2 FRNRAP. CDR3 length: 12 residues. The V end lost 4 bases, the J end lost 6 bases, and 8 bases lay between the germline ends. The CDR3 is CASGSPGDTQYF. The CDR3 DNA is TGTGCTAGTGGTTCGCCCGGGGATACGCAGTATTTT.

The chain uses TRBV6-6 and TRBJ2-6; 10 bases match TRBD1. Germline CDR1 is MNHNY and CDR2 is SVGAGI (reference sequence). This CDR3 has 14 amino acids. The junction had 8 bases not matched to a gene; V was cut back by 6 bases and J by 12 bases. In DNA, the CDR3 is TGTGCCAGCAGCTCGACAGGGGGCGAATCCGTCCTGACTTTC. Protein: CASSSTGGESVLTF.

This clone was observed a single time. The chain uses TRBV11-2 and TRBJ1-1; D uncertain. The V end lost 5 bases, the J end lost 1 base, and 14 bases lay between the germline ends. There are 15 residues in the CDR3. Germline CDR1 SGHAT, CDR2 FQNNGV. The CDR3 DNA follows: TGTGCCAGCAGCCCCCCCTCAGGATCGAACACTGAAGCTTTCTTT. Protein product: CASSPPSGSNTEAFF.

V and J are TRBV9 and TRBJ2-7; a possible D gene is TRBD2 (5 bases). This CDR3 has 14 amino acids. Trimming cost V 0 bases and J 0 bases, with 7 bases left between them. Germline V lookup: CDR1 SGDLS, CDR2 YYNGEE. The CDR3 region is CASSVDEGSYEQYF. The CDR3 region has the DNA TGTGCCAGCAGCGTAGACGAGGGCTCCTACGAGCAGTACTTC.

The V gene is TRBV7-2, the J gene TRBJ1-5; tentatively, D is TRBD1 (6 bases). V was cut by 4 bases and J by 2 bases, with 12 bases left in between. The CDR3 runs to 15 residues. Germline V gene sequence: CDR1 SGHTA, CDR2 FQGNSA. CDR3 DNA: TGTGCCAGCAGCTATTCAGGGGTCGGCAATCAGCCCCAGCATTTT. This translates into CASSYSGVGNQPQHF.

J is TRBJ2-1 and V is TRBV20-1; D gene uncertain. Trimming removed 4 bases at V and 4 bases at J, with 8 bases between. The CDR3 covers 12 residues. CDR1 DFQATT and CDR2 SNEGSKA come from the germline V gene (reference sequence). This CDR3 reads CSAIDGYNEQFF. CDR3 nucleotide sequence: TGCAGTGCTATTGACGGGTACAATGAGCAGTTCTTC.

The chain has TRBV19 and TRBJ2-3; 11 bases match TRBD2. Per germline, CDR1 LNHDA and CDR2 SQIVND (reference sequence). The CDR3 is 13 amino acids. CDR3 sequence reads: CATSGGSTDTQYF. The DNA of the CDR3 is TGTGCTACTAGCGGGGGATCCACAGATACGCAGTATTTT.

The CDR3 sequence: CASSLSVKQVYGYTF. In nucleotides, the CDR3 is TGTGCCAGCAGTTTAAGTGTTAAACAGGTCTATGGCTACACCTTC. V is TRBV27 and J is TRBJ1-2, with a weak D call TRBD1 (5 bases). Trimming took 2 bases from V and 4 from J, leaving 14 bases between them. The CDR3 has 15 residues. CDR1 is MNHEY, CDR2 SMNVEV, per germline (reference sequence).

The CDR3 loop is CASSPLQGTSPLHF. The CDR3 DNA follows: TGTGCCAGCAGCCCGCTGCAGGGGACTTCACCCCTCCACTTT. The chain employs TRBV11-2 and TRBJ1-6; tentative D call: TRBD1 (6 bases). This CDR3 has 14 amino acids. Germline-derived CDR1 and CDR2 are SGHAT and FQNNGV. Deletions cut 5 bases from V and 9 bases from J, with 14 bases between.

V gene TRBV28 combines with J gene TRBJ2-2; D might be TRBD2 (5 bases). Germline CDR1 reads MDHEN; CDR2 reads SYDVKM. The CDR3 extends over 15 amino acids. The ends were cut back, 1 base at V and 4 bases at J, with 10 bases in the middle. The CDR3 DNA reads as TGTGCCAGCAGTTTATATCGGGGAGCCACCGGGGAGCTGTTTTTT. As protein: CASSLYRGATGELFF.

The gene calls are TRBV7-8 and TRBJ1-2, with 9 bases aligning to TRBD1. V shed 1 base and J 7 bases; nucleotides not matched to a gene: 10. CDR1 is SGHVS, CDR2 FQNEAQ, per germline. The CDR3 runs 16 residues. CDR3 protein: CASSLEFPGQGLGYTF. The CDR3 nucleotides are TGTGCCAGCAGCTTAGAATTCCCGGGACAGGGTCTTGGCTACACCTTC.

This chain joins TRBV15 and TRBJ1-2; D is undetermined. The CDR3 is 12 amino acids. V lost 1 base, J lost 6 bases, and 6 bases lay in between. Germline V lookup: CDR1 LNHNV, CDR2 YYDKDF (reference sequence). The CDR3 DNA follows: TGTGCCACCAGCAGAGGAGGGAATGGCTACACCTTC. This gives the protein CATSRGGNGYTF.